The clone carrying this T cell receptor (beta chain) was seen a few times. Its antigen is as yet unknown. RNA transcripts were the template for amplifying TCR beta CDR3 regions. The HTBI set primed first-round TCR CDR3 RT-PCR. Each CDR3 protein is one row after TCRdb ran MiXCR on the multiplex PCR reads. Counted here are about 320,000 distinct CDR3 sequences, roughly 15% occurring once; the ten biggest clones make up 33%. This CDR3 region has 12 residues. V lost 3 bases to trimming and J lost 1 base, with 4 bases between them. Germline lookup yields CDR1 SGDLS and CDR2 YYNGEE. This sample was included in a study of T cells in Graves' hyperthyroidism and ophthalmopathy. Study-level results: Using 13 V-J features, a model discriminated ophthalmopathy from stable hyperthyroidism. Among clonotypes expanded in thyroid above 0.001, most were also found in blood.

This sequence originates from a man aged 30 to 45 with Graves' hyperthyroidism. The source material was blood. The chain links TRBV9 to TRBJ1-2; no clear D. CDR3 in amino acids: CASSAINYGYTF. The DNA of the CDR3 is TGTGCCAGCAGCGCCATTAACTATGGCTACACCTTC.